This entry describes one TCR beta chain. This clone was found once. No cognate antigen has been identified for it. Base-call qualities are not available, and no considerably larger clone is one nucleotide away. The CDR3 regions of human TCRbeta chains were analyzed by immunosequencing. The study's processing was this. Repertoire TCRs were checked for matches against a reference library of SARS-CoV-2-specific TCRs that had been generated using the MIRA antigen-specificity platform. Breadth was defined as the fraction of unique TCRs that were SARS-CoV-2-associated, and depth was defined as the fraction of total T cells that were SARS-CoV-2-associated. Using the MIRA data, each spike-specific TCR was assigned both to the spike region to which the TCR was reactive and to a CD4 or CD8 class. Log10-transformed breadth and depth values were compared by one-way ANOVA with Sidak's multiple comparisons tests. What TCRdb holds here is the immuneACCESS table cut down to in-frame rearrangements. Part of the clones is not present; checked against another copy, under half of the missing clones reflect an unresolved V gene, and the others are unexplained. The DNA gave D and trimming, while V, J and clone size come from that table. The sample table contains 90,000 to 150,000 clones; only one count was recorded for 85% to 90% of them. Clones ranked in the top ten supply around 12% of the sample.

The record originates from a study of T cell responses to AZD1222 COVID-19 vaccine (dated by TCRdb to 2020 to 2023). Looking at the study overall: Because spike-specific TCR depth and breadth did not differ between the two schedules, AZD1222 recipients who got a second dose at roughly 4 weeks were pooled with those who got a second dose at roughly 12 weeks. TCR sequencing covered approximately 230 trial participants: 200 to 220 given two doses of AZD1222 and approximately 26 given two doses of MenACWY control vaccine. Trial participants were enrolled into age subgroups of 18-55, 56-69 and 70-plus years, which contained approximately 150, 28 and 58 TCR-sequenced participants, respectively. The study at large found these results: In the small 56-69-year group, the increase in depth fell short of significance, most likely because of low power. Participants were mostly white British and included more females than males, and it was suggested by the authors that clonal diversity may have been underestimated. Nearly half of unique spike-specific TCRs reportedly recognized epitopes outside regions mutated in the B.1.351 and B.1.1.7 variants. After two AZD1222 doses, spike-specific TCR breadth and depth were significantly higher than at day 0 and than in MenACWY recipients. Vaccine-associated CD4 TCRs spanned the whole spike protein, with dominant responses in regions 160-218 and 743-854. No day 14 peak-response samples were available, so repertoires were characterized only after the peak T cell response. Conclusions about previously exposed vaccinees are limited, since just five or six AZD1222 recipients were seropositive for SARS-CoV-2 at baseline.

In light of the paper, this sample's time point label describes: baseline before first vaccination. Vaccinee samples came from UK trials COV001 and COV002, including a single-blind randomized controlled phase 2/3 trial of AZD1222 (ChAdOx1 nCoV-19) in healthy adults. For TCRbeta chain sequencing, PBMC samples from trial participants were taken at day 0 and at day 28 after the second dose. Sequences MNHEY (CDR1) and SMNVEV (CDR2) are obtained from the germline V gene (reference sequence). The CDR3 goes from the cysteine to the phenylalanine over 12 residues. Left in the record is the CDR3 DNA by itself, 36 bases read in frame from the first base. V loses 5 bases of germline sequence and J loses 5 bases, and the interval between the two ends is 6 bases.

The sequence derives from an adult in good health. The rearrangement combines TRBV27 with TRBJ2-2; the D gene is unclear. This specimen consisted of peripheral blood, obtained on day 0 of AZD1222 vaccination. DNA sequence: TGTGCCAGCAGTATCCGAACCGGGGAGCTGTTTTTT. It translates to CASSIRTGELFF.